Shown below are 10 T cell receptor beta chains from a single sample sequenced in a study of vaccination and CD4 T cells after COVID-19. Time point meaning: late sampling 161 to 241 days after vaccination in three convalescent patients. MiXCR, applied by TCRdb to the PCR reads, yields one record per CDR3 protein. The repertoire holds around 30,000 distinct CDR3 sequences, with 50% as singletons. The sample here was CD4+ T cells from blood, taken about 7 months after SARS-CoV-2 vaccination. These receptors all come from a human donor who had recovered from COVID-19.

The chain recombines TRBV20-1 with TRBJ2-2; TRBD2 matches 7 bases. The germline CDR1 and CDR2 sequences are DFQATT and SNEGSKA (reference sequence). This CDR3 contains 16 residues. Losses at the gene ends were 3 bases for V and 5 bases for J; bases not matched to a gene: 12. CDR3 protein: CSARGRSGMTTGELFF. In nucleotides, the CDR3 is TGCAGTGCTAGGGGACGCAGCGGGATGACGACCGGGGAGCTGTTTTTT.

V is TRBV7-6 and J is TRBJ1-1, with D possibly TRBD1 on 5 matching bases. CDR3 size: 15 residues. Germline V gives CDR1 SGHVS, CDR2 FNYEAQ. Trimming shortened V by 8 bases and J by 1 base, and 17 bases separated the two germline ends. For the CDR3, the DNA is TGTGCCAGCGCTCGGCTTCCGGGGGAGAACACTGAAGCTTTCTTT. Its translation is CASARLPGENTEAFF. Looking up the rest from reference TRBV7-6 and TRBJ1-1 gives the full variable domain: GAGVSQSPRYKVTKRGQDVALRCDPISGHVSLYWYRQALGQGPEFLTYFNYEAQQDKSGLPNDRFSAERPEGSISTLTIQRTEQRDSAMYRCASARLPGENTEAFFGQGTRLTVV.

The chain joins TRBV7-9 to TRBJ2-1; D is perhaps TRBD2 (5 bases). The CDR3 length is 16 residues. Germline CDR1 is SEHNR and CDR2 is FQNEAQ (reference sequence). Deletions cut 1 base from V and 0 bases from J, with 10 bases between. The CDR3: CASSLVVAHSYNEQFF. DNA for the CDR3: TGTGCCAGCAGCTTAGTGGTAGCGCACTCCTACAATGAGCAGTTCTTC.

V gene TRBV24-1 combines with J gene TRBJ2-3; 8 bases are shared with TRBD1. The trim removed 4 bases at V and 5 bases at J, leaving 7 bases unmatched. This CDR3 region has 15 residues. Germline loops: CDR1 KGHDR, CDR2 SFDVKD. The CDR3 protein is CATSESGQVGDTQYF. The CDR3 DNA is TGTGCCACCAGTGAGTCGGGACAGGTCGGAGATACGCAGTATTTT.

There are a few counts of this clonotype. The chain carries TRBV21-1 and TRBJ2-1; the table's D gene call, TRBD2, was not cross checked with the DNA. TRBV21-1 is a pseudogene. The length of the CDR3 is 12 residues. CDR3: CAITSGRNEQFF. The CDR3 region has the DNA TGTGCCATCACTAGCGGGAGGAATGAGCAGTTCTTC.

This chain links TRBV20-1 with TRBJ2-4; D is ambiguous. Trimming left V 1 base short and J 6 bases short, with 13 bases between. The CDR3 is made up of 14 amino acids. Germline CDR1 DFQATT, CDR2 SNEGSKA (reference sequence). CDR3 residues: CSARVEPLLNIQYF. CDR3 DNA sequence: TGCAGTGCTAGAGTGGAGCCACTCCTAAACATTCAGTACTTC.

This rearrangement joins TRBV20-1 to TRBJ1-5; D possibly corresponds to TRBD1 (6 bases). This CDR3 is 16 amino acids long. V dropped 1 base and J dropped 0 bases, with 13 bases sitting between them. Germline V gene data show CDR1 as DFQATT and CDR2 as SNEGSKA (reference sequence). The DNA of the CDR3 is TGCAGTGCTAGAGGGGGGAGGGACATTAGCAATCAGCCCCAGCATTTT. Translation gives CSARGGRDISNQPQHF.

This clonotype occurred once. V usage is TRBV6-1 and J usage is TRBJ1-1; D uncertain. Deletions cut 4 bases from V and 1 base from J, with 7 bases between. This CDR3 contains 13 residues. Germline-derived CDR1 and CDR2 are MNHNS and SASEGT. CDR3 sequence reads: CASSGQRNTEAFF. In DNA, the CDR3 is TGTGCCAGCAGTGGTCAGAGGAACACTGAAGCTTTCTTT.

This chain links TRBV28 with TRBJ1-1; tentatively, D is TRBD1 (5 bases). The CDR3 length is 12 residues. The germline V gene encodes CDR1 MDHEN and CDR2 SYDVKM. V was shortened by 6 bases and J by 6 bases, with 11 bases between the two germline ends. The CDR3 sequence is CASSAQGAEAFF. The CDR3 DNA reads as TGTGCCAGCAGCGCCCAAGGGGCTGAAGCTTTCTTT.

The V call is TRBV28, the J call TRBJ1-5; perhaps TRBD1 as D (5 bases). This CDR3 is built from 16 residues. Per germline, CDR1 MDHEN and CDR2 SYDVKM. V was trimmed by 7 bases and J by 3 bases, leaving 19 bases between them. The CDR3 nucleotides are TGTGCCAGCAAATCGGGTCATAGGGGCTACAATCAGCCCCAGCATTTT. Amino acids: CASKSGHRGYNQPQHF.